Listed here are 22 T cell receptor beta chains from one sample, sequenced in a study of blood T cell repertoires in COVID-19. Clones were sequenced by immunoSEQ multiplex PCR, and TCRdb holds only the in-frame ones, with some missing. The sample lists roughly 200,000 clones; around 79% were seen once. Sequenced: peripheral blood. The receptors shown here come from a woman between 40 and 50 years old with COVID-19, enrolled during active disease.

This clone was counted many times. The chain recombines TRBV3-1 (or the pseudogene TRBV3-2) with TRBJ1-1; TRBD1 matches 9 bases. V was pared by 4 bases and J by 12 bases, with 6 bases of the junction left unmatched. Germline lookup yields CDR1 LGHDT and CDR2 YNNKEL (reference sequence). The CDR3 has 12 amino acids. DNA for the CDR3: TGTGCCAGCAGCCCCGACAGGGGGAGGACTTTCTTT. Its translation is CASSPDRGRTFF.

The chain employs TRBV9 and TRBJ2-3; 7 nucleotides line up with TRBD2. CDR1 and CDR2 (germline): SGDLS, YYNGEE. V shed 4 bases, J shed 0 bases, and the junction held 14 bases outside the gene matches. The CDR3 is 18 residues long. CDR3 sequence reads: CASSIRSGQPFSTDTQYF. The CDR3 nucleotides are TGTGCCAGCAGCATCCGTAGCGGGCAGCCCTTCAGCACAGATACGCAGTATTTT.

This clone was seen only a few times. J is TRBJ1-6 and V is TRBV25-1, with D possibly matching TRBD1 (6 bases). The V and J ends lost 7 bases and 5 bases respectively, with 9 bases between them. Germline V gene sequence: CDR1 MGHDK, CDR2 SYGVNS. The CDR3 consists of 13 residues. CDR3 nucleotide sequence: TGTGCCAGCAAGGGACAAAATAATTCACCCCTCCACTTT. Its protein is CASKGQNNSPLHF. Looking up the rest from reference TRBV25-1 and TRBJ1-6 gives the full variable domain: EADIYQTPRYLVIGTGKKITLECSQTMGHDKMYWYQQDPGMELHLIHYSYGVNSTEKGDLSSESTVSRIRTEHFPLTLESARPSHTSQYLCASKGQNNSPLHFGNGTRLTVT.

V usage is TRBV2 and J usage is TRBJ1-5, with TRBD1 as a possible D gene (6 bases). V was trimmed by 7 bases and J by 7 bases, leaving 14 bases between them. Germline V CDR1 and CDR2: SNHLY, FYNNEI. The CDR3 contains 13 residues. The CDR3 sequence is CASNKGEGQPQHF. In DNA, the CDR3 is TGTGCCAGCAATAAGGGGGAGGGACAGCCCCAGCATTTT.

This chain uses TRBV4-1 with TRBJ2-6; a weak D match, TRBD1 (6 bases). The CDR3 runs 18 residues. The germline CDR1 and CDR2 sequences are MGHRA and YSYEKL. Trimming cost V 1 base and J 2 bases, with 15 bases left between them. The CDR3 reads CASSQVGQGITGANVLTF. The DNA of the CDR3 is TGCGCCAGCAGCCAAGTAGGCCAGGGGATAACTGGGGCCAACGTCCTGACTTTC.

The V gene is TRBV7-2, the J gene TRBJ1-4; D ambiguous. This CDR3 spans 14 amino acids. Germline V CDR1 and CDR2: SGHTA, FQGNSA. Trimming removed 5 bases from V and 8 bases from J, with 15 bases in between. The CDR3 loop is CASSRSRTGEKLFF. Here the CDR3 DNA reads TGTGCCAGCAGCCGCTCTCGGACGGGAGAAAAACTGTTTTTT.

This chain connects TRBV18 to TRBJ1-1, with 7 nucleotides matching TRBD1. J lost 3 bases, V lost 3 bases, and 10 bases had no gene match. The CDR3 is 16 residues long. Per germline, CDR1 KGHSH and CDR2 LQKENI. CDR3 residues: CASSPFADREHTEAFF. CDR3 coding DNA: TGTGCCAGCTCACCTTTTGCCGACAGGGAGCACACTGAAGCTTTCTTT.

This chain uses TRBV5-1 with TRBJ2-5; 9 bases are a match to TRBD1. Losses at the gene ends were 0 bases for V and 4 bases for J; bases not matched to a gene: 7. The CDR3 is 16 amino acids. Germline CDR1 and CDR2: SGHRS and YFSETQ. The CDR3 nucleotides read TGCGCCAGCAGCTTGGGAGGACAGGGGAAAGTAGAGACCCAGTACTTC. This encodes CASSLGGQGKVETQYF.

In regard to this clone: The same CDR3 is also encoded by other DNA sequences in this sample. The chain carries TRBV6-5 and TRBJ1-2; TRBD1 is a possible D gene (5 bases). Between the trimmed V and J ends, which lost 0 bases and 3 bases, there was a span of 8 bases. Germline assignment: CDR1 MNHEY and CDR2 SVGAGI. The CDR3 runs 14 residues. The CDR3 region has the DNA TGTGCCAGCAGTTACTCGACGGGGGACTATGGCTACACCTTC. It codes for CASSYSTGDYGYTF.

The CDR3 here is CASSQGRQGVTQYF. CDR3 DNA: TGCGCCAGCAGCCAGGGGAGACAGGGGGTGACCCAGTACTTC. The V gene is TRBV4-3, the J gene TRBJ2-5; 9 nucleotides match TRBD1. The CDR3 runs 14 residues. The junction had 6 bases not matched to a gene; V was cut back by 3 bases and J by 7 bases. The germline V gene has CDR1 LGHNA and CDR2 YSLEER.

CDR3 amino acids: CASSLASDYGYTF. In DNA form, the CDR3 reads TGCGCCAGCAGCTTGGCGTCTGACTATGGCTACACCTTC. V is TRBV5-1 and J is TRBJ1-2; no reliable D call. V gave up 0 bases and J gave up 3 bases, with 6 bases separating them. The CDR3 is made up of 13 amino acids. CDR1 and CDR2 (germline): SGHRS, YFSETQ.

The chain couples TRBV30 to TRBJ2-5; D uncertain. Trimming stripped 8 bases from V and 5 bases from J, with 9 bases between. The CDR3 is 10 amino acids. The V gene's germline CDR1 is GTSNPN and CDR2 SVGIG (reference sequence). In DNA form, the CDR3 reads TGTGCCCTGTTGAGGGAGACCCAGTACTTC. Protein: CALLRETQYF.

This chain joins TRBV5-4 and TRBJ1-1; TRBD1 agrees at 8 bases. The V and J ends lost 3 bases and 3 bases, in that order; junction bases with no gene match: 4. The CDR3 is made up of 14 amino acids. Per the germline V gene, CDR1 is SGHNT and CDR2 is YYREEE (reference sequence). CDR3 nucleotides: TGTGCCAGCAGCTCGACAGGGGCGTACACTGAAGCTTTCTTT. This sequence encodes CASSSTGAYTEAFF.

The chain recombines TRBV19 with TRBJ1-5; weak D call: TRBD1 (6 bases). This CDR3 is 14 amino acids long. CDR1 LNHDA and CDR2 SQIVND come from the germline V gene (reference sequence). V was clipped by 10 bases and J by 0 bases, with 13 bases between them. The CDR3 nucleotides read TGTGCCACTCGGACAGAAGCTAGCAATCAGCCCCAGCATTTT. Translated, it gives CATRTEASNQPQHF.

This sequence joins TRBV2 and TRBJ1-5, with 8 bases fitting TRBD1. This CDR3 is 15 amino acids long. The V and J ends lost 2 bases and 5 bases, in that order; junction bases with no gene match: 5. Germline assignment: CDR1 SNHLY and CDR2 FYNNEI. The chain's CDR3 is CASSEQGQVDQPQHF. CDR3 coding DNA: TGTGCCAGCAGTGAACAGGGACAGGTAGATCAGCCCCAGCATTTT.

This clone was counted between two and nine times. This chain's CDR3 is CASSEVAGKDEQFF. CDR3 DNA sequence: TGTGCCAGCAGCGAGGTGGCAGGGAAGGATGAGCAGTTCTTC. The chain employs TRBV3-1 (or the pseudogene TRBV3-2) and TRBJ2-1; D may be TRBD1 (5 bases). Germline V gene lookup returns CDR1 LGHDT and CDR2 YNNKEL (reference sequence). V dropped 5 bases and J dropped 8 bases, with 16 bases sitting between them. This CDR3 has 14 amino acids.

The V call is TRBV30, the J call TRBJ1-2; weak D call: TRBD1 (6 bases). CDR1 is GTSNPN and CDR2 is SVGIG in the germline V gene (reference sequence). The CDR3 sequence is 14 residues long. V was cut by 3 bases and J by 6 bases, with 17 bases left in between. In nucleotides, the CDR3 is TGTGCCTGGAGCGCAAACAGGGTCTTGGATGGCTACACCTTC. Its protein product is CAWSANRVLDGYTF.

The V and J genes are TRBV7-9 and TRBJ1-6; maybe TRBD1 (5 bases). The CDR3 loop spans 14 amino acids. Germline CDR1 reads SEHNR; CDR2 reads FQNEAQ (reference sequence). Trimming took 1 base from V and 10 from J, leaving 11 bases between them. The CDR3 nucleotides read TGTGCCAGCAGCTTAGAGGGGATGGGGTCACCCCTCCACTTT. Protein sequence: CASSLEGMGSPLHF.

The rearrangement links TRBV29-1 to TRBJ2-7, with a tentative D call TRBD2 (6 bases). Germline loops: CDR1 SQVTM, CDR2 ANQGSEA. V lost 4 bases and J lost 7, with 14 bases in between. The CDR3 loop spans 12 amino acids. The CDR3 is CSVGRDLGEQYF. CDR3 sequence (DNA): TGCAGCGTTGGGAGGGACTTGGGTGAGCAGTACTTC.

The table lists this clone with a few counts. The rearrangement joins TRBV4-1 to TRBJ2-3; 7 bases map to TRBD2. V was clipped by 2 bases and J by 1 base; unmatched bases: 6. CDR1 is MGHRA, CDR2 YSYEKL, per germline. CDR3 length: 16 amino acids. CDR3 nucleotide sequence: TGCGCCAGCAGCCAATACGCGGGAGATGGCACAGATACGCAGTATTTT. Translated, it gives CASSQYAGDGTDTQYF.

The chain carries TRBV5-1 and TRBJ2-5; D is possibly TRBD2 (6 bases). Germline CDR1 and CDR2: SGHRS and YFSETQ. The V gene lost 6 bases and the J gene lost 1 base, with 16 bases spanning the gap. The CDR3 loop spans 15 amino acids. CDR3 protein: CASTNQGGPQETQYF. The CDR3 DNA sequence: TGCGCCAGCACCAACCAAGGAGGGCCCCAAGAGACCCAGTACTTC.

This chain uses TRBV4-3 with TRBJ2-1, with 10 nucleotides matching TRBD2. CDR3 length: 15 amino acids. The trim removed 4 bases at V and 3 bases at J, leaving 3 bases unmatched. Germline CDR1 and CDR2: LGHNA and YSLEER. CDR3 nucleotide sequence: TGCGCCAGCAGCCCAACTAGCGGGGTCTACAATGAGCAGTTCTTC. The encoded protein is CASSPTSGVYNEQFF.